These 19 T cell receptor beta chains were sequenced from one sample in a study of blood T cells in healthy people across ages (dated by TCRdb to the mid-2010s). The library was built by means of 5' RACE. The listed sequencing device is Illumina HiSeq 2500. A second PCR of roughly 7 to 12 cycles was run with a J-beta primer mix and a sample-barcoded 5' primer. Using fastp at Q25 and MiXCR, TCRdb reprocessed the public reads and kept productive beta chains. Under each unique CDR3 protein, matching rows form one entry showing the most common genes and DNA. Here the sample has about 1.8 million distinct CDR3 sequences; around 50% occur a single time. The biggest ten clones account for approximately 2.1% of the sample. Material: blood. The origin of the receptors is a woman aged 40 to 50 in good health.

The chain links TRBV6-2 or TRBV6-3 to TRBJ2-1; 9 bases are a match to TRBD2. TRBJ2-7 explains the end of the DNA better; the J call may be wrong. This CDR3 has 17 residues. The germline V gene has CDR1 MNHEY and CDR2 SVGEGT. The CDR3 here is CASSVAHAGGPYNEQYF. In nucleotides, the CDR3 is TGTGCCAGCAGCGTCGCTCACGCGGGGGGGCCCTACAATGAGCAGTACTTC.

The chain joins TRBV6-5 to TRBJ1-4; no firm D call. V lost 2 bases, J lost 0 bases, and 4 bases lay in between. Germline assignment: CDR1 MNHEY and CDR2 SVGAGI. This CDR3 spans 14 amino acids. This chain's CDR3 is CASSYVATNEKLFF. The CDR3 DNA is TGTGCCAGCAGTTACGTGGCAACTAATGAAAAACTGTTTTTT.

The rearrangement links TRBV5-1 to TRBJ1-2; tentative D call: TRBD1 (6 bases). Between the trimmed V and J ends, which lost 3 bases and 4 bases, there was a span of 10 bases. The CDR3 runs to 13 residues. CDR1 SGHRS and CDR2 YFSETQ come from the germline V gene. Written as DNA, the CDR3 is TGCGCCAGCAGCTGGGACACCCCCTATGGCTACACCTTC. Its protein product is CASSWDTPYGYTF.

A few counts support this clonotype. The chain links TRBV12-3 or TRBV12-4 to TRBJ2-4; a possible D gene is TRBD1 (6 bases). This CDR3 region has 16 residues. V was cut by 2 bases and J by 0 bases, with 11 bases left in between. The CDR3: CASSLMAGVAKNIQYF. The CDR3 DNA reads TGTGCCAGCAGTTTAATGGCAGGGGTAGCCAAAAACATTCAGTACTTC.

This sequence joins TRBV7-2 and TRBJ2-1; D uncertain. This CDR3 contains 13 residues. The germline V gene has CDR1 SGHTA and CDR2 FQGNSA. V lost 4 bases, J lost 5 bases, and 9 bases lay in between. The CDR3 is CASSWIANNEQFF. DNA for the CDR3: TGTGCCAGCAGCTGGATCGCCAACAATGAGCAGTTCTTC.

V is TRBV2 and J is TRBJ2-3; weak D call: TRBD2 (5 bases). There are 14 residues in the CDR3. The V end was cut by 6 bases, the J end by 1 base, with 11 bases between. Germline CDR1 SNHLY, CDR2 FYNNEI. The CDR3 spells CASRELGRTDTQYF. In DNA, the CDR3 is TGTGCCAGCAGAGAACTAGGCCGCACAGATACGCAGTATTTT.

Written as DNA, the CDR3 is TGCGCCAGCAGCCAAGAGACGGGGGCAACCTACAATGAGCAGTTCTTC. It encodes CASSQETGATYNEQFF. The J gene is TRBJ2-1, the V gene TRBV4-3; D tentatively fits TRBD1 or TRBD2 (6 bases each). With 0 bases removed from V and 2 bases from J, the gap between germline ends came to 11 bases. In germline, CDR1 is LGHNA, CDR2 YSLEER. The CDR3 totals 16 residues.

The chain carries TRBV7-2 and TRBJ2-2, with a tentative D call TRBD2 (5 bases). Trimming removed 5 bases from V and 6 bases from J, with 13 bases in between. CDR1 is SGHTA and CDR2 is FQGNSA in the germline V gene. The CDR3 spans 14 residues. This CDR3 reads CASSLLAVAGELFF. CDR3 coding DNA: TGTGCCAGCAGCCTCCTAGCAGTAGCCGGGGAGCTGTTTTTT.

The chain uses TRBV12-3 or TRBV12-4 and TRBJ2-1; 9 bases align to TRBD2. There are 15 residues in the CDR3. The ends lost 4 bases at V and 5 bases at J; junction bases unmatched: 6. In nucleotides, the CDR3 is TGTGCCAGCAGTTATTGGGCTAGCGGGGACAATGAGCAGTTCTTC. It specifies CASSYWASGDNEQFF.

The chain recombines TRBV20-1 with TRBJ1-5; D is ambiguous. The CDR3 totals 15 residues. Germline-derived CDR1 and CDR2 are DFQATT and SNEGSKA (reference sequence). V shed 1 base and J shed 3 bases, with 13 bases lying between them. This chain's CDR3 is CSARVSGRLNQPQHF. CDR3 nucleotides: TGCAGTGCTAGAGTCTCCGGTAGGCTCAATCAGCCCCAGCATTTT.

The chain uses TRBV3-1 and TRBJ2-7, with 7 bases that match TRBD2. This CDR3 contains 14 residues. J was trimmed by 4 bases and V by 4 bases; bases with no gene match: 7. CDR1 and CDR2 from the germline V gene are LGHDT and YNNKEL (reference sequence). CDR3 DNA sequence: TGTGCCAGCAGCCGAAGGCGGGAGAGGTACGAGCAGTACTTC. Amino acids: CASSRRRERYEQYF.

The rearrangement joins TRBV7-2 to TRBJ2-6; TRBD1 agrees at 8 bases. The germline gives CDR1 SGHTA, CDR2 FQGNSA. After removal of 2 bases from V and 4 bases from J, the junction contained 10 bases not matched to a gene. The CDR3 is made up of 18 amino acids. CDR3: CASSLSQGALQGANVLTF. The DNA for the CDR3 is TGTGCCAGCAGCTTATCGCAGGGGGCATTACAAGGGGCCAACGTCCTGACTTTC.

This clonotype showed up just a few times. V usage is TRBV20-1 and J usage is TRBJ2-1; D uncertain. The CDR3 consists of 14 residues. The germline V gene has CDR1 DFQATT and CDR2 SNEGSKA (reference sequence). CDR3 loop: CRVGKGASYNEQFF. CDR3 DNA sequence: TGCAGGGTTGGGAAGGGCGCGTCCTACAATGAGCAGTTCTTC.

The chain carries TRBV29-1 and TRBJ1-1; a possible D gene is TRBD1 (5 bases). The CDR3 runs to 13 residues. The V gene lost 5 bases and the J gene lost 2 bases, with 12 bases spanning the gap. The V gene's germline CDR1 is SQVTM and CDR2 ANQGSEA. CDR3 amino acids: CSVPHRRNTEAFF. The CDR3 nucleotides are TGCAGCGTTCCCCACAGGAGAAACACTGAAGCTTTCTTT. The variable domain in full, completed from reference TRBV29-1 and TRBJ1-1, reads SAVISQKPSRDICQRGTSLTIQCQVDSQVTMMFWYRQQPGQSLTLIATANQGSEATYESGFVIDKFPISRPNLTFSTLTVSNMSPEDSSIYLCSVPHRRNTEAFFGQGTRLTVV.

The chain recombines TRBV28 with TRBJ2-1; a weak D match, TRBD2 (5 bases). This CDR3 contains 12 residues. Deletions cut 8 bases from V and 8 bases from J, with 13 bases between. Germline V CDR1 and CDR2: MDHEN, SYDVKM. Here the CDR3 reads CASYIPGYEQFF. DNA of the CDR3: TGTGCCAGCTATATACCGGGGTATGAGCAGTTCTTC.

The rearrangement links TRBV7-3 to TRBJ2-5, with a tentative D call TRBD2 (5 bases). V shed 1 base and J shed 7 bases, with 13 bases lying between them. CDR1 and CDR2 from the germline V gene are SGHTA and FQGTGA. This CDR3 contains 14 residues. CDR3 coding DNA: TGTGCCAGCAGCTTAAGCGGAGGCAGCGGGACCCAGTACTTC. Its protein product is CASSLSGGSGTQYF.

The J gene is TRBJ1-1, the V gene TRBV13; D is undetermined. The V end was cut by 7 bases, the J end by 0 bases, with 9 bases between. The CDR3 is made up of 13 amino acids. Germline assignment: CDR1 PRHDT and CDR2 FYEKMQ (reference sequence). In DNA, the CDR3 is TGTGCCAGCACTAAAGACGTGAACACTGAAGCTTTCTTT. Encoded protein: CASTKDVNTEAFF.

The CDR3 sequence is CASSQVWTSGAVLFF. The DNA for the CDR3 is TGCGCCAGCAGCCAAGTTTGGACCAGCGGGGCCGTTCTGTTCTTC. V gene TRBV4-1 combines with J gene TRBJ2-1; TRBD2 matches 7 bases. CDR3 length equals 15 residues. The V and J ends lost 1 base and 15 bases, in that order; junction bases with no gene match: 15. Germline CDR1 is MGHRA and CDR2 is YSYEKL.

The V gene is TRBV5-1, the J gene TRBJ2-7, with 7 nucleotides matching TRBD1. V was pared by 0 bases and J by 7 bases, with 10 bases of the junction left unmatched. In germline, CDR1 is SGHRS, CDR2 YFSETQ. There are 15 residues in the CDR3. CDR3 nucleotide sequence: TGCGCCAGCAGCTTGGACGAAGGGACAGACAATGAGCAGTACTTC. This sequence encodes CASSLDEGTDNEQYF.